This T cell receptor beta chain emerged from a study of T cells after yellow fever vaccination. In the study overall: For low cell numbers, libraries were made with SMART-Seq v4 Ultra Low Input. The study, taken as a whole, reports: Booster sampling recovered most clones from primary vaccination (nearly 98% CD4, roughly 86% CD8). Contaminating bulk clonotypes could be abundant in FACS-sorted repertoires.

Trimming pared 2 bases from V and 6 bases from J, leaving 13 bases between. The CDR3 spans 15 residues. Germline V lookup: CDR1 SGHTA, CDR2 FQGTGA. Each CDR3 protein is one row after TCRdb ran MiXCR on the 5' RACE reads. The sample has 300,000 or so distinct CDR3 sequences, roughly 8% seen once. A few counts support this clonotype. What it binds is unknown. The receptor was derived from a man aged 18 to 30 who received the YFV17D yellow fever vaccine. Sequences were derived from PBMCs, sampled roughly seven weeks after the first yellow fever vaccination. The V gene is TRBV7-3, the J gene TRBJ2-2; D remains ambiguous. CDR3 coding DNA: TGTGCCAGCAGCTTATTCCCTAGACCCGCCGGGGAGCTGTTTTTT. It translates to CASSLFPRPAGELFF.